These 10 T cell receptor beta chains originate from one sample sequenced in a study of T cells in Graves' hyperthyroidism and ophthalmopathy. TCR beta CDR3 regions were amplified from RNA transcripts. Researchers ran a first-round RT-PCR on the TCR CDR3 using the HTBI primer set. Each CDR3 protein is one row after TCRdb ran MiXCR on the multiplex PCR reads. The table includes hundreds of thousands of distinct CDR3 sequences, more than 15% detected once. Sequencing was carried out using blood. These receptors originate from a woman between 18 and 30 years old with Graves' hyperthyroidism.

The sample holds many counts of this clonotype. The chain employs TRBV27 and TRBJ1-1; 7 bases agree with TRBD1. The junction had 7 bases not matched to a gene; V was cut back by 5 bases and J by 4 bases. The length of the CDR3 is 14 residues. Germline loops: CDR1 MNHEY, CDR2 SMNVEV (reference sequence). Here the CDR3 DNA reads TGTGCCAGCAGTAATTACAGGGGAGGCACTGAAGCTTTCTTT. Its protein product is CASSNYRGGTEAFF.

This clonotype was seen ten or more times. V usage is TRBV19 and J usage is TRBJ1-1; TRBD1 might be the D (5 bases). The CDR3 runs 18 residues. Germline CDR1 is LNHDA and CDR2 is SQIVND (reference sequence). V was trimmed by 7 bases and J by 0 bases, leaving 24 bases between them. This CDR3 reads CASKTESRSGSMNTEAFF. DNA of the CDR3: TGTGCCAGTAAGACAGAATCGAGGTCAGGATCCATGAACACTGAAGCTTTCTTT.

The gene calls are TRBV19 and TRBJ1-5, with D unresolved. The V and J ends lost 3 bases and 6 bases respectively, with 15 bases between them. CDR3 length: 15 amino acids. Germline assignment: CDR1 LNHDA and CDR2 SQIVND (reference sequence). The DNA for the CDR3 is TGTGCCAGTAGTATTAAGGGTTTGGAGGGTCAGCCCCAGCATTTT. Amino acids: CASSIKGLEGQPQHF.

With respect to this clonotype: A read error is possible here, since a much larger clone lies one base away. The chain couples TRBV6-2 or TRBV6-3 to TRBJ2-7; no firm D call. V was trimmed by 11 bases and J by 2 bases, leaving 19 bases between them. The CDR3 is 14 residues long. Germline values: CDR1 MNHEY, CDR2 SVGEGT. The CDR3 bases are TGTGCCGGCGGTATGAGGCTAGATCCCTACGAGCAGTACTTC. Encoded protein: CAGGMRLDPYEQYF.

This clonotype was recorded many times. The chain joins TRBV6-1 to TRBJ1-6; D remains ambiguous. CDR1 is MNHNS, CDR2 SASEGT, per germline. V lost 4 bases, J lost 5 bases, and 9 bases lay in between. The CDR3 is 14 amino acids. The CDR3 loop reads CASSVDRNNSPLHF. DNA of the CDR3: TGTGCCAGCAGTGTGGACCGGAATAATTCACCCCTCCACTTT.

About this clonotype: A read error may be the cause here, since a much bigger clone is one base away. The chain uses TRBV5-1 and TRBJ1-2, with 8 bases lining up with TRBD1. Germline CDR1 reads SGHRS; CDR2 reads YFSETQ. This CDR3 region has 14 residues. J lost 7 bases, V lost 4 bases, and 9 bases had no gene match. CDR3 amino acids: CASSLDRVSIGYTF. The CDR3 region has the DNA TGCGCCAGCAGCCTGGACAGGGTATCCATTGGCTACACCTTC.

This clonotype has a count of ten or more. This sequence joins TRBV5-1 and TRBJ2-7, with D possibly matching TRBD1 (6 bases). Germline assignment: CDR1 SGHRS and CDR2 YFSETQ. This CDR3 has 14 amino acids. V was trimmed by 7 bases and J by 2 bases, leaving 16 bases between them. CDR3: CASAQGQGAYEQYF. DNA for the CDR3: TGCGCCAGCGCCCAGGGGCAGGGAGCCTACGAGCAGTACTTC. The full variable domain, in which reference TRBV5-1 and TRBJ2-7 provide the parts outside the CDR3, is KAGVTQTPRYLIKTRGQQVTLSCSPISGHRSVSWYQQTPGQGLQFLFEYFSETQRNKGNFPGRFSGRQFSNSRSEMNVSTLELGDSALYLCASAQGQGAYEQYFGPGTRLTVT.

There are many counts of this clonotype. V gene TRBV20-1 combines with J gene TRBJ2-5; D gene unclear. The V end was cut by 1 base, the J end by 4 bases, with 4 bases between. Germline V gene lookup returns CDR1 DFQATT and CDR2 SNEGSKA (reference sequence). This CDR3 has 11 residues. The CDR3 here is CSARGVETQYF. The CDR3 DNA reads as TGCAGTGCTAGAGGGGTAGAGACCCAGTACTTC.

Ten or more counts support this clonotype. The chain has TRBV7-2 and TRBJ1-5; D is possibly TRBD1 (5 bases). V was clipped by 4 bases and J by 2 bases, with 12 bases between them. Germline lookup yields CDR1 SGHTA and CDR2 FQGNSA. This CDR3 spans 15 amino acids. CDR3 coding DNA: TGTGCCAGCAGCTCAGGGCCAGCTGGCAATCAGCCCCAGCATTTT. Its protein is CASSSGPAGNQPQHF.

This clonotype came up many times. The J gene is TRBJ2-7, the V gene TRBV20-1; 10 bases are shared with TRBD2. Unmatched junction bases numbered 6, after V lost 7 bases and J lost 6 bases. The CDR3 consists of 12 residues. Germline V gene data show CDR1 as DFQATT and CDR2 as SNEGSKA (reference sequence). CDR3 sequence: CSGEREGREQYF. CDR3 DNA: TGCAGTGGGGAGCGGGAGGGCCGCGAGCAGTACTTC.